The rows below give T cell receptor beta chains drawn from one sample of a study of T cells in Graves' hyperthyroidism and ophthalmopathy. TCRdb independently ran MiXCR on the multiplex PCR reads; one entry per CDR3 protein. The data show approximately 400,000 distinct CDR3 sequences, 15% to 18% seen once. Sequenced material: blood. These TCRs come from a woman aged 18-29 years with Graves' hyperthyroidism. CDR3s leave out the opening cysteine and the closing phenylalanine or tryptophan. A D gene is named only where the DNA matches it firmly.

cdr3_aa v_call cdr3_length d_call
ASSLVGRAYEQY TRBV5-1 12 -
ASSLQGVSNQPQH TRBV28 13 -
ASSPRAGNNEQF TRBV7-9 12 TRBD2
ASSYSMGRGNQPQH TRBV6-2/TRBV6-3 14 -
ASSTGFHTGELF TRBV27 12 -
ASSLGWTGVDGYT TRBV7-8 13 TRBD1
ASTFGWGTSYEQY TRBV28 13 -
ASSIRTGLGSRNSPLH TRBV13 16 TRBD1
ASSLQGGHMNTEAF TRBV5-1 14 TRBD1
ASSRTGETQY TRBV11-3 10 -
ASSLVGTASRSTDTQY TRBV5-1 16 -
ASSLALAGGTKTQY TRBV2 14 TRBD2
ASSLQGPAHEQF TRBV27 12 -
ASSQEIMNTEAF TRBV3-1 12 -
ASSFSRVTYNEQF TRBV28 13 -
ASSPRLAGAPNEQF TRBV7-2 14 TRBD2
ASSVGVSSYNEQF TRBV9 13 -
ASSTLAGAAREQY TRBV27 13 TRBD2
ASIQGNTGELF TRBV6-2/TRBV6-3 11 -
ASSQRGGPSNEQF TRBV6-2/TRBV6-3 13 TRBD2
ASSERSSYNEQF TRBV27 12 -
ASSLSRTGGYQETQY TRBV11-2 15 TRBD1
SAGLDQVYNEQF TRBV29-1 12 -
ASRGQGAYQPQH TRBV2 12 TRBD1
ASSETRDYGYT TRBV2 11 -
ASSYSSAGRTLIEQY TRBV6-5 15 -
SARAGNGNTEAF TRBV20-1 12 -
ASSPDYQRIKETQY TRBV5-1 14 -